This T cell receptor (beta chain) was found in a study of T cells in Graves' hyperthyroidism and ophthalmopathy. Based on clinical symptoms, serum thyroxine and TRAb, thyroid ultrasound and orbital computed tomography, diagnoses were reached. Isolation of PBMCs was performed on about 9.9 ml fresh peripheral blood. RNA transcripts gave rise to amplified TCR beta CDR3 regions. The HTBI primer set was used in a first-round RT-PCR of the TCR CDR3. MiXCR, run by TCRdb on the multiplex PCR reads, gives a single entry per CDR3 protein. The table includes over 150,000 distinct CDR3 sequences, less than 20% detected once. Trimming cost V 3 bases and J 0 bases, with 12 bases left between them. In germline, CDR1 is WNHNN, CDR2 SYGVQD (reference sequence). The CDR3 runs 16 residues.

The chain uses TRBV10-1 and TRBJ2-1, with a weak D call TRBD2 (7 bases). The source of this sequence is a woman in her fifties or sixties with Graves' hyperthyroidism. Source material: blood. The CDR3 DNA follows: TGCGCCAGCAGTGACGGGGGCGGGAGCTCCTACAATGAGCAGTTCTTC. Its protein is CASSDGGGSSYNEQFF.